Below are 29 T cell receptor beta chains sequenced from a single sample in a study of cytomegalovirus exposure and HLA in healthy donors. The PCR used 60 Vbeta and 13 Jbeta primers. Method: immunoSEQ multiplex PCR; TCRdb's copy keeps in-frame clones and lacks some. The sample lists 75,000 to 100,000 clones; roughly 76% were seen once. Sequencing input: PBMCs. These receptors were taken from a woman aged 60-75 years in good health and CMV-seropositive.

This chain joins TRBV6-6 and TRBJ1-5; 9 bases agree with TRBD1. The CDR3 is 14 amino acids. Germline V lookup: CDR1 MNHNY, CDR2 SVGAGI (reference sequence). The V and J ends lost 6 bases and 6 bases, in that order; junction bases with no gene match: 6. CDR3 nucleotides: TGTGCCAGCAGGGAGACAGGGGGTTTTCAGCCCCAGCATTTT. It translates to CASRETGGFQPQHF.

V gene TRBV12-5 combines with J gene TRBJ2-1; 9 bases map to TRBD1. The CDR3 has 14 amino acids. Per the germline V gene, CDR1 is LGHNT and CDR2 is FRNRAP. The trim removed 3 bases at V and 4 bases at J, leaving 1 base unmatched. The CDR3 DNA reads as TGTGCTAGTGGTTTCGGGACAGGGTACAATGAGCAGTTCTTC. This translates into CASGFGTGYNEQFF.

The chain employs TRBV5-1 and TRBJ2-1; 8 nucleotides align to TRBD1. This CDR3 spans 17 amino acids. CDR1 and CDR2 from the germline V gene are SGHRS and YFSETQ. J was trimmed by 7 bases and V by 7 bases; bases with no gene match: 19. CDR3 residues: CASGFSAGQGAGNEQFF. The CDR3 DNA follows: TGCGCCAGCGGATTCTCGGCTGGCCAGGGGGCGGGGAATGAGCAGTTCTTC.

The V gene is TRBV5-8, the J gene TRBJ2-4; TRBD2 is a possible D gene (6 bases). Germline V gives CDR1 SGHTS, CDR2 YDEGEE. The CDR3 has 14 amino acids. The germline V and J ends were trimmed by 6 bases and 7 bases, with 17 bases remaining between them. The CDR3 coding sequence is TGTGCCAGCATCATCTGGGTAGGGACTAACATTCAGTACTTC. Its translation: CASIIWVGTNIQYF.

The CDR3 nucleotides are TGTGCCAGCAGTGACTGGACAGCCACAGATACGCAGTATTTT. Residues: CASSDWTATDTQYF. The chain links TRBV6-1 to TRBJ2-3; tentative D call: TRBD1 (6 bases). The CDR3 runs to 14 residues. The germline CDR1 and CDR2 sequences are MNHNS and SASEGT. V was pared by 3 bases and J by 2 bases, with 9 bases between.

DNA for the CDR3: TGCGCCAGCAGCCAAACCGCGCTAGGAAATGTCGTCGAGACCCAGTACTTC. It codes for CASSQTALGNVVETQYF. V gene TRBV4-1 combines with J gene TRBJ2-5; D is unclear. V lost 2 bases to trimming and J lost 5 bases, with 21 bases between them. CDR3 length equals 17 residues. CDR1 is MGHRA, CDR2 YSYEKL, per germline.

The CDR3 sequence: CATSRDLAGGTDTQYF. The DNA for the CDR3 is TGTGCCACCAGCAGAGATCTGGCGGGAGGGACAGATACGCAGTATTTT. The chain joins TRBV15 to TRBJ2-3; TRBD2 matches at 9 bases. Germline CDR1 reads LNHNV; CDR2 reads YYDKDF (reference sequence). The length of the CDR3 is 16 residues. With 0 bases clipped from V and 3 bases from J, the junction kept 4 bases outside the gene matches.

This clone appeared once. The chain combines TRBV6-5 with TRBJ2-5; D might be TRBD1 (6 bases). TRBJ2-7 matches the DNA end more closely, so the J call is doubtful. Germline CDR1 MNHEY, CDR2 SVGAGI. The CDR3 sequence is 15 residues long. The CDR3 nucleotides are TGTGCCAGCAGTTACCGTAGGGGGAGTTTCCACGAGCAGTACTTC. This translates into CASSYRRGSFHEQYF.

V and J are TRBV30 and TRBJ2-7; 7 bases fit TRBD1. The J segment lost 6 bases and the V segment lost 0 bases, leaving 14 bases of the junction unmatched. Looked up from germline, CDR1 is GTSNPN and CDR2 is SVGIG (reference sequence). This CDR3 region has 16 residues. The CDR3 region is CAWSVQGRRGGGEQYF. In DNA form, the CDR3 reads TGTGCCTGGAGTGTACAGGGGCGACGAGGGGGCGGCGAGCAGTACTTC.

The CDR3 DNA is TGTGCCTGGAGCTGGCGAGGGGGAGTCTATGGCTACACCTTC. Residues: CAWSWRGGVYGYTF. This chain uses TRBV30 with TRBJ1-2; tentatively, D is TRBD1 (6 bases). The CDR3 has 14 amino acids. CDR1 and CDR2 (germline): GTSNPN, SVGIG (reference sequence). V gave up 3 bases and J gave up 4 bases, with 15 bases separating them.

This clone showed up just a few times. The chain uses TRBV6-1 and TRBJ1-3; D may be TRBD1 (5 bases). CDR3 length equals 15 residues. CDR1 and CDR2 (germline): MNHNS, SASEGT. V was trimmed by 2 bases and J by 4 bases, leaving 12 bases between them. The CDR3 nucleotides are TGTGCCAGCAGTGAACTTGCAGGGTCGGGAAACACCATATATTTT. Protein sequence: CASSELAGSGNTIYF.

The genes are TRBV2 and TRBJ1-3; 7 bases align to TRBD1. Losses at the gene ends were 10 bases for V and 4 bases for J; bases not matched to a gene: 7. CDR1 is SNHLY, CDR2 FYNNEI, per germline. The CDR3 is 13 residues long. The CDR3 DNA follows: TGTGCCAACGGGAGGGGGCCCGGAAACACCATATATTTT. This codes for CANGRGPGNTIYF.

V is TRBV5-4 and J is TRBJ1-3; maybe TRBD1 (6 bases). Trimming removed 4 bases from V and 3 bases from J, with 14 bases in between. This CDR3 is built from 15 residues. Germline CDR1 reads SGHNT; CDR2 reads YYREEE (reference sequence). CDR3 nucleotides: TGTGCCAGCAGCGGAGGGGGGGCGCTTGGAAACACCATATATTTT. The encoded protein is CASSGGGALGNTIYF.

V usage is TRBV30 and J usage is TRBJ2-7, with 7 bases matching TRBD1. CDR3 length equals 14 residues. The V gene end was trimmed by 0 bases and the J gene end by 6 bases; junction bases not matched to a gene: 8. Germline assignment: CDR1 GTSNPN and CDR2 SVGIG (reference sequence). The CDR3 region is CAWSVQGPLGEQYF. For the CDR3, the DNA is TGTGCCTGGAGTGTACAGGGGCCGCTGGGCGAGCAGTACTTC.

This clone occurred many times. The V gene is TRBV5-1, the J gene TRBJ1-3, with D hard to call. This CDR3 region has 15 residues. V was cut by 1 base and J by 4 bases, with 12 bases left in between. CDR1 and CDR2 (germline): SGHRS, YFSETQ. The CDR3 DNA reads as TGCGCCAGCAGCTTGTGGTCCAGCGGGGGAAACACCATATATTTT. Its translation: CASSLWSSGGNTIYF.

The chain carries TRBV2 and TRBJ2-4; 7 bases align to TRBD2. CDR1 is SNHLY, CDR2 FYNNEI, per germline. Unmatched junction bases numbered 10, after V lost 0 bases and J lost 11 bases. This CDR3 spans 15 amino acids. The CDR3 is CASSEAAGTTGLQYF. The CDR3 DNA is TGTGCCAGCAGTGAAGCTGCCGGGACTACCGGGCTTCAGTACTTC.

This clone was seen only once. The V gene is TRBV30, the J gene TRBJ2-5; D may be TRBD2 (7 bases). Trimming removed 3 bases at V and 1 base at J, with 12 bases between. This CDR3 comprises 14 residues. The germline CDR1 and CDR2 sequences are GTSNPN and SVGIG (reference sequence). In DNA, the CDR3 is TGTGCCTGGAGGGGGGGGCCCACCCAAGAGACCCAGTACTTC. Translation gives CAWRGGPTQETQYF.

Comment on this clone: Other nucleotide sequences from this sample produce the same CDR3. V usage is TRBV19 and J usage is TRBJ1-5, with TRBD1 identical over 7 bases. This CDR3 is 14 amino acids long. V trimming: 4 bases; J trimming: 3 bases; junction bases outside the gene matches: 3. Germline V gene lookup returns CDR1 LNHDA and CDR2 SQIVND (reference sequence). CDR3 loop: CASSTGQVNQPQHF. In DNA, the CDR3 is TGTGCCAGTAGTACCGGACAGGTCAATCAGCCCCAGCATTTT.

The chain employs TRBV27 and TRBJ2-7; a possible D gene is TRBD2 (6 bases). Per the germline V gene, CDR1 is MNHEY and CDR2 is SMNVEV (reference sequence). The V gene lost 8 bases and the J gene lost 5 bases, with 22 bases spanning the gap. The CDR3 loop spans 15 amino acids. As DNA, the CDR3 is TGTGCCAGCCAGGTCTCGAGCGGGCGATTTGACGAGCAGTACTTC. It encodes CASQVSSGRFDEQYF.

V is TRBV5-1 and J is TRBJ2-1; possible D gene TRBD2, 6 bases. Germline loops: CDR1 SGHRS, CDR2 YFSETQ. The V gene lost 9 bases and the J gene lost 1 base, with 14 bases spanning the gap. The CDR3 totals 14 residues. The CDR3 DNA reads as TGCGCCACCCGGGACTCGCTATCCTACAATGAGCAGTTCTTC. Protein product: CATRDSLSYNEQFF.

The CDR3 bases are TGTGCCAGCTCTACCCGGGGGGGAAGAAACACTGAAGCTTTCTTT. This translates into CASSTRGGRNTEAFF. The rearrangement joins TRBV27 to TRBJ1-1; D is perhaps TRBD1 (5 bases). In germline, CDR1 is MNHEY, CDR2 SMNVEV (reference sequence). V lost 8 bases and J 2 bases, leaving 18 bases between the germline ends. The CDR3 length is 15 residues.

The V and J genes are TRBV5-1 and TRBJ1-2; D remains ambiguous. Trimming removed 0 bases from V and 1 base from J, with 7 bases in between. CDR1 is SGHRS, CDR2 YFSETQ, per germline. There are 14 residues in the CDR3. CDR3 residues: CASSLELNNYGYTF. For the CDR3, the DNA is TGCGCCAGCAGCTTGGAACTCAATAACTATGGCTACACCTTC.

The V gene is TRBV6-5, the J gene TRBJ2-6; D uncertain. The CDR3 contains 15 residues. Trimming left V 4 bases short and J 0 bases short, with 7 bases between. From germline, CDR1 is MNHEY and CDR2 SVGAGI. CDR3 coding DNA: TGTGCCAGCAGTTCCTACCGCTCTGGGGCCAACGTCCTGACTTTC. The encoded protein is CASSSYRSGANVLTF.

Here the CDR3 reads CASSWGTASYEQYF. Written as DNA, the CDR3 is TGTGCCAGCAGTTGGGGGACAGCGTCCTACGAGCAGTACTTC. The rearrangement joins TRBV6-5 to TRBJ2-7; TRBD1 aligns across 7 bases. Germline-derived CDR1 and CDR2 are MNHEY and SVGAGI. The CDR3 contains 14 residues. The trim removed 4 bases at V and 1 base at J, leaving 4 bases unmatched.

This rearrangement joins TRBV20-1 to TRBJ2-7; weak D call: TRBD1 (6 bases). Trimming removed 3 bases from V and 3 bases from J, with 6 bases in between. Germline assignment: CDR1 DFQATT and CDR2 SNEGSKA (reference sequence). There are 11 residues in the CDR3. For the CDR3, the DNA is TGCAGTGCTAGCAGGGGCTACGAGCAGTACTTC. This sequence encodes CSASRGYEQYF.

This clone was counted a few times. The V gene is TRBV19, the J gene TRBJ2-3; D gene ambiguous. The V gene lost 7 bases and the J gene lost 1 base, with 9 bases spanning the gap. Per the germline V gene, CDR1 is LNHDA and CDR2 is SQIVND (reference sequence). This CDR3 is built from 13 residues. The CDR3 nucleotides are TGTGCCAGTAATCCCCGCGGCACAGATACGCAGTATTTT. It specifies CASNPRGTDTQYF.

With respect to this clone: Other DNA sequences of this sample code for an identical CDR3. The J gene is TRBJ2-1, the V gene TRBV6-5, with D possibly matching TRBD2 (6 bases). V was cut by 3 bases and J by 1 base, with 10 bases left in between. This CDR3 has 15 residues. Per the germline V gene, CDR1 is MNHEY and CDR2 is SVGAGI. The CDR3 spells CASSYGTVSYNEQFF. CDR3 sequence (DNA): TGTGCCAGCAGTTATGGGACTGTTTCCTACAATGAGCAGTTCTTC.

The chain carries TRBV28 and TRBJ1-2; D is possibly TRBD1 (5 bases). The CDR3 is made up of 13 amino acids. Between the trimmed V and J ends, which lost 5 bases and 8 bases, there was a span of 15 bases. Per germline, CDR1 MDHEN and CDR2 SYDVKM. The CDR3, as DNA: TGTGCCAGCAGTGCACTACAGGTGTGGGGCTACACCTTC. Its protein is CASSALQVWGYTF.

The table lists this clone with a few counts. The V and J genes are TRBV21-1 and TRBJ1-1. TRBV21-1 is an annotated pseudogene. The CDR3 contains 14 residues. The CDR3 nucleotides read TGTGCCAGCAGCTTCCCTTGGCGGAGTAGTGAAGCTTTCTTT. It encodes CASSFPWRSSEAFF.